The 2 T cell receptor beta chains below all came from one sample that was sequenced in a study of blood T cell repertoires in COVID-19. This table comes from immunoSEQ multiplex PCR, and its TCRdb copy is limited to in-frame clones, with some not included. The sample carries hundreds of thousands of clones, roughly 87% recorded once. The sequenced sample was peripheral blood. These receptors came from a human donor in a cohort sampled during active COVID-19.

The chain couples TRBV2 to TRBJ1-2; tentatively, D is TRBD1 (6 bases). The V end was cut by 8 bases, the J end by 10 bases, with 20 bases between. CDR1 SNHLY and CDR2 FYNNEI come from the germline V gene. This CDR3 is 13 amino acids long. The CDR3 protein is CASATGSLSFYTF. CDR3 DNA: TGTGCCAGCGCCACAGGGTCCCTATCTTTCTACACCTTC.

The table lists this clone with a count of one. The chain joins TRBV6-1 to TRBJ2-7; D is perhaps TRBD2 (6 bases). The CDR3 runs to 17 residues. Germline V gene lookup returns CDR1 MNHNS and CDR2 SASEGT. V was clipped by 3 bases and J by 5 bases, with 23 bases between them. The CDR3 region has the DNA TGTGCCAGCAGTGAGGGCCCCCGGGGACTCCTTTGGAACGAGCAGTACTTC. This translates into CASSEGPRGLLWNEQYF.